This T cell receptor beta chain was recorded in a study of response to subunit inactivated influenza vaccine. Study-level findings and limits: Each seasonal influenza vaccination recruits few new T cells, the authors suggested.

Concerning this clonotype itself: Its specificity is not known.

From the RT-PCR reads, TCRdb called clonotypes with MiXCR, one entry per CDR3 protein. This sample has around 790,000 distinct CDR3 sequences; over 20% occur once, and the top ten carry 10%. The sequence came from a man between 50 and 59 years old who received an inactivated influenza vaccine. The sample was PBMCs from blood, taken about 5 days after vaccination.

CDR3 region: CASSLVGGTNQPQHF. DNA for the CDR3: TGTGCCAGCAGCTTAGTAGGCGGCACAAACCAGCCCCAGCATTTT. This chain connects TRBV7-2 to TRBJ1-5; D ambiguous. Germline assignment: CDR1 SGHTA and CDR2 FQGNSA. This CDR3 spans 15 amino acids. V was trimmed by 1 base and J by 7 bases, leaving 14 bases between them.